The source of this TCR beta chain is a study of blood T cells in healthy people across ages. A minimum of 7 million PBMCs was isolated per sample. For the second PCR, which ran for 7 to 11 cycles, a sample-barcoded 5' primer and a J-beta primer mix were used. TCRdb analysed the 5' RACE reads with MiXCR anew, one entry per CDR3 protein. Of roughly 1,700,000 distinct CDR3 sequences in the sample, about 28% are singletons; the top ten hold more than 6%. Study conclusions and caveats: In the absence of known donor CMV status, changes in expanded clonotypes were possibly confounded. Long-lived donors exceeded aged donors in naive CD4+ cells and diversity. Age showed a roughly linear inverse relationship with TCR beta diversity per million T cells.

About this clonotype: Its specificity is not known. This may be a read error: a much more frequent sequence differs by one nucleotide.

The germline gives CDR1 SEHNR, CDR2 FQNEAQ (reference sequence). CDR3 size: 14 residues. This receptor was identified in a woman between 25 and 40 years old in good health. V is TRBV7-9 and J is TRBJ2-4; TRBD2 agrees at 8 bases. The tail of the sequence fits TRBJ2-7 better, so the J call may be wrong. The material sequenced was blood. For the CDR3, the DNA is TGTGCCAGCAGCTTAGGGACTAGCTGCGACGAGCAGTACTTC. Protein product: CASSLGTSCDEQYF.